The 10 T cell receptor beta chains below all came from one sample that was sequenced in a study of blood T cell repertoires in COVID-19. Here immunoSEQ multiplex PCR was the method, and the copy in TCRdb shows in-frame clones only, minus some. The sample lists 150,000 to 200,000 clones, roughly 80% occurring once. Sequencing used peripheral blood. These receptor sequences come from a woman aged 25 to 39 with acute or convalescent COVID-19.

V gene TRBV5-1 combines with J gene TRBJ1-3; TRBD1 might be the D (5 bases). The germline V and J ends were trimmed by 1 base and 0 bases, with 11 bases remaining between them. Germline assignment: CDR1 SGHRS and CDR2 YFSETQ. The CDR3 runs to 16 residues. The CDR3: CASSLTGSRSGNTIYF. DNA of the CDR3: TGCGCCAGCAGCTTGACAGGTTCCCGCTCTGGAAACACCATATATTTT.

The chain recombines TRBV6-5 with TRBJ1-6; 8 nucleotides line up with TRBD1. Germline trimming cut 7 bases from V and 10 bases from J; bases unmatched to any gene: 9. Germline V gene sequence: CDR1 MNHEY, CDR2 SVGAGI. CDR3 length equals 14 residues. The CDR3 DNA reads TGTGCCAGCATTGCTACAGGGGGGGGATCACCCCTCCACTTT. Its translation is CASIATGGGSPLHF.

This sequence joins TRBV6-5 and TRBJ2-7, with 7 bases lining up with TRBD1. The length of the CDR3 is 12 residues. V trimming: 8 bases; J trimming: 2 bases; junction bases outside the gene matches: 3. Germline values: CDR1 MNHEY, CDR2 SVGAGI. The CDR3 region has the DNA TGTGCCAGCGCCAGGGGGACCTACGAGCAGTACTTC. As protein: CASARGTYEQYF.

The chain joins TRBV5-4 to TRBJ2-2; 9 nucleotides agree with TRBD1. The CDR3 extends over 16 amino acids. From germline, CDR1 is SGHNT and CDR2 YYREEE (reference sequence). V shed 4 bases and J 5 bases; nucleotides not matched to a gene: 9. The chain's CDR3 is CASSPGTGSRTGELFF. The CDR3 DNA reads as TGTGCCAGCAGCCCAGGGACAGGGAGTCGGACCGGGGAGCTGTTTTTT. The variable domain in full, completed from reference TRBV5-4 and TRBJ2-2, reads ETGVTQSPTHLIKTRGQQVTLRCSSQSGHNTVSWYQQALGQGPQFIFQYYREEENGRGNFPPRFSGLQFPNYSSELNVNALELDDSALYLCASSPGTGSRTGELFFGEGSRLTVL.

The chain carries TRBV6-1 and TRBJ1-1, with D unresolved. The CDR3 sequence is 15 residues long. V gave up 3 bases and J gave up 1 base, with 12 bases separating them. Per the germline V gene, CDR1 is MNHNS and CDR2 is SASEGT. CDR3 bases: TGTGCCAGCAGTGATATGGGCTTATCGAACACTGAAGCTTTCTTT. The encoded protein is CASSDMGLSNTEAFF.

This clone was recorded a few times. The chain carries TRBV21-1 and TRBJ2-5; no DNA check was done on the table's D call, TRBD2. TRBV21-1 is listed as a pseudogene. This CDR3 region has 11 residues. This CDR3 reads CASSNSETQYF. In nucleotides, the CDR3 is TGTGCCAGCAGCAATTCGGAGACCCAGTACTTC.

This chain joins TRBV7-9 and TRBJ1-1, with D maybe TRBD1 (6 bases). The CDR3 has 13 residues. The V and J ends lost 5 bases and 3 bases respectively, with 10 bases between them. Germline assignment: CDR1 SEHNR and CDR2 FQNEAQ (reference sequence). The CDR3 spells CASSTGLYTEAFF. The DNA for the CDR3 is TGTGCCAGCAGCACAGGGCTATACACTGAAGCTTTCTTT.

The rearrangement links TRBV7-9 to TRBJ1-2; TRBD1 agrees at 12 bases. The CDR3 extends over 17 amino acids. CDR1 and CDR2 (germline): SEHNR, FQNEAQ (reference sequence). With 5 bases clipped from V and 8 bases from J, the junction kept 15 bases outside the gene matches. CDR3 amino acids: CASSPLLPGQGAEGYTF. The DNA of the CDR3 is TGTGCCAGCAGCCCACTCTTACCGGGACAGGGGGCGGAGGGCTACACCTTC.

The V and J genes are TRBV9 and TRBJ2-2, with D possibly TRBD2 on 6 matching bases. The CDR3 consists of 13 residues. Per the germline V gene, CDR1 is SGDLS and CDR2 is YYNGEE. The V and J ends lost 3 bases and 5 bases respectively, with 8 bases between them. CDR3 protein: CASSARGTGELFF. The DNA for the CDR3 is TGTGCCAGCAGCGCACGGGGGACCGGGGAGCTGTTTTTT.

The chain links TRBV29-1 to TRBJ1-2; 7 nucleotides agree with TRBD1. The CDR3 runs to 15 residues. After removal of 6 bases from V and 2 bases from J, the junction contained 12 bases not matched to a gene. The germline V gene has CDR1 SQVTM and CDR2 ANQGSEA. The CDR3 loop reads CSVLKPGQRNYGYTF. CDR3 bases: TGCAGCGTCCTAAAACCGGGACAGAGAAACTATGGCTACACCTTC.